The rows below give T cell receptor beta chains drawn from one sample of a study of T-cell reconstitution after alpha-beta-depleted transplantation in children. TCRdb analysed the PCR reads with MiXCR anew, one entry per CDR3 protein. The sample lists 600,000 to 700,000 distinct CDR3 sequences, around 14% occurring once. The sample was PBMCs, taken before TCRalphabeta/CD19-depleted stem cell transplant. The receptors shown here come from a girl aged 2 to 9 with congenital amegakaryocytic thrombocytopenia, due to receive a stem cell transplant. Both conserved end residues are trimmed from each CDR3. The order of the fields is CDR3 protein, D gene, J gene, V gene, clone size. The D gene is left open where the match is weak. Clone size appears in some rows only: once, few, many, or a class for an expanded clone.

ASSATGTASRTQY | NA | TRBJ2-5 | TRBV28 | few
ASNFSGRADTQY | TRBD2 | TRBJ2-3 | TRBV12-3/TRBV12-4 | NA
ASSLGVLSYEQY | NA | TRBJ2-7 | TRBV7-2 | many
SARVFGLAGENEQF | TRBD2 | TRBJ2-1 | TRBV20-1 | NA
ASSQDWSGTDTQY | NA | TRBJ2-3 | TRBV4-1 | NA
ADADKPCTDTQY | NA | TRBJ2-3 | TRBV25-1 | NA
ASSVGGLAADTQY | TRBD2 | TRBJ2-3 | TRBV9 | few
ASNVGNEQF | NA | TRBJ2-1 | TRBV2 | many
ASSWGASNEQF | NA | TRBJ2-1 | TRBV27 | many
ASSLVAGTGELF | NA | TRBJ2-2 | TRBV7-8 | many
SVDPVGQGTEAF | NA | TRBJ1-1 | TRBV29-1 | many
ASSLSRWENEKLF | NA | TRBJ1-4 | TRBV11-2 | few
SAITDSPGSYNEQF | NA | TRBJ2-1 | TRBV20-1 | NA
SAREGRRSGNTIY | NA | TRBJ1-3 | TRBV20-1 | few
ASSETNTGELF | NA | TRBJ2-2 | TRBV2 | many
ASSLANPGTSGRADTQY | TRBD2 | TRBJ2-3 | TRBV11-1 | NA
AISLGQEDEQF | TRBD1 | TRBJ2-1 | TRBV10-3 | NA
ASSYLAGGPMAQY | TRBD2 | TRBJ2-5 | TRBV6-5 | few
ASSPTKGQPQH | NA | TRBJ1-5 | TRBV18 | NA
ASSHDDYEQY | NA | TRBJ2-7 | TRBV7-9 | many
SARDQRVYNEQF | NA | TRBJ2-1 | TRBV20-1 | many
ASQDREGYT | TRBD1 | TRBJ1-2 | TRBV5-1 | many
ASSGGTGALYEQY | TRBD1 | TRBJ2-7 | TRBV9 | NA
ASSLLPGTSGEETQY | TRBD2 | TRBJ2-5 | TRBV11-2 | NA
ASSPRLARDTQY | TRBD2 | TRBJ2-3 | TRBV7-3 | NA
SARMRFQDTGELF | NA | TRBJ2-2 | TRBV20-1 | many
ASSNQGEDTQY | NA | TRBJ2-3 | TRBV18 | NA
ASSQDWGEPRIEY | NA | TRBJ2-5 | TRBV3-1 | NA
ASSPRTSGYYNEQF | TRBD2 | TRBJ2-1 | TRBV6-1 | many
SVGPNPTDTQY | NA | TRBJ2-3 | TRBV29-1 | many
ASSLEAGQGAQY | NA | TRBJ2-5 | TRBV5-1 | few
ASSQVLAGGETQY | NA | TRBJ2-5 | TRBV4-1 | few
ASSATLAVDYNEQF | TRBD2 | TRBJ2-1 | TRBV9 | many
ASSPGRGPSTDTQY | NA | TRBJ2-3 | TRBV7-6 | NA
ASRPIAGLAGGEQF | TRBD2 | TRBJ2-1 | TRBV5-1 | few
SASMTSGNSYEQY | TRBD2 | TRBJ2-7 | TRBV20-1 | many
SAEGGTSGRDEQY | TRBD2 | TRBJ2-7 | TRBV20-1 | NA
ASSWGDEQF | NA | TRBJ2-1 | TRBV7-9 | few
SVVSQLRRNTEAF | NA | TRBJ1-1 | TRBV29-1 | NA
ASSQRKLKRATYNEQF | NA | TRBJ2-1 | TRBV4-1 | many
ASSLEPNEQF | NA | TRBJ2-1 | TRBV5-1 | many